This record concerns one T cell receptor beta chain sequence. What it binds is not known. This record comes from a study of T cell clonotyping in hematopoietic cell transplantation. Recipient blood drawn about 28 days pretransplant and days 30, 100, 180 after. Germline CDR1 reads SGDLS; CDR2 reads YYNGEE. The CDR3 runs 15 residues. V shed 4 bases and J 3 bases; nucleotides not matched to a gene: 6. TCRdb keeps only in-frame clones here, not all; method: immunoSEQ multiplex PCR. The repertoire includes thousands of clones, 95% to 96% of them detected once, and around 0.46% sits in the top ten. Findings and limits, study-wide: No sorting was done, leaving CD4 and CD8 contributions mixed. After transplant, recipient diversity fell while pathologically expanded clonotypes grew through day 180.

Sample: PBMCs, taken 30 days after allogeneic stem cell transplant. The chain couples TRBV9 to TRBJ1-3; 8 nucleotides line up with TRBD1. The sequence was collected from a male patient between 40 and 50 years old who had an allogeneic stem cell transplant from a related donor, so the T cells may come from the graft donor. Some clones in this sample may be carry-over from other donors' samples. CDR3 coding DNA: TGTGCCAGCAGCACCCGACAGGGGTATGGAAACACCATATATTTT. Translating gives CASSTRQGYGNTIYF.